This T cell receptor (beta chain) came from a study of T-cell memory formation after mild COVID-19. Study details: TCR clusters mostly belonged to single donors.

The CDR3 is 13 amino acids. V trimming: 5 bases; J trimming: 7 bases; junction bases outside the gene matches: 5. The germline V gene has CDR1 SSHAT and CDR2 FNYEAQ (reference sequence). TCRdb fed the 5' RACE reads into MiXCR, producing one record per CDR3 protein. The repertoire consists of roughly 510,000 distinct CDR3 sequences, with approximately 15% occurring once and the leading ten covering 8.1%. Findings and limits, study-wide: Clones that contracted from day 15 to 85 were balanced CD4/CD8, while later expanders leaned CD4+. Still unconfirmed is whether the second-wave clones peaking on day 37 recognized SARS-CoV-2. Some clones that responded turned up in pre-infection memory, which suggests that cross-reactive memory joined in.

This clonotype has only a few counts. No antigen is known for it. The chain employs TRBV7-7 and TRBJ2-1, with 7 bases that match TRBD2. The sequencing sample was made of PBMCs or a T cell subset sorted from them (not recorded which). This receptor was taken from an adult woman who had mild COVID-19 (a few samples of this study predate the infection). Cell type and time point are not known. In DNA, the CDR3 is TGTGCCAGCAGCCTCACTAGCGCTAATGAGCAGTTCTTC. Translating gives CASSLTSANEQFF.